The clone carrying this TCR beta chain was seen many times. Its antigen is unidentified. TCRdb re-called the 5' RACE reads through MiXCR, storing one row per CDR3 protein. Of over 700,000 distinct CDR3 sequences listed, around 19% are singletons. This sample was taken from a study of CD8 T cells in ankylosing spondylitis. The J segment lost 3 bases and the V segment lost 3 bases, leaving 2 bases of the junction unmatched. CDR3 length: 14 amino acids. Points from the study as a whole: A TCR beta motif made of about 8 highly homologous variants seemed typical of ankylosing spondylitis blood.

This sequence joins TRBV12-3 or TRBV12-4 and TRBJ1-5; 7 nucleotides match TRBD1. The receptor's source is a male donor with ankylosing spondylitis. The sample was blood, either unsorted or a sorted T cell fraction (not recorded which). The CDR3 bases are TGTGCCAGCAGTTTGGGACAGCTCAATCAGCCCCAGCATTTT. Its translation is CASSLGQLNQPQHF.